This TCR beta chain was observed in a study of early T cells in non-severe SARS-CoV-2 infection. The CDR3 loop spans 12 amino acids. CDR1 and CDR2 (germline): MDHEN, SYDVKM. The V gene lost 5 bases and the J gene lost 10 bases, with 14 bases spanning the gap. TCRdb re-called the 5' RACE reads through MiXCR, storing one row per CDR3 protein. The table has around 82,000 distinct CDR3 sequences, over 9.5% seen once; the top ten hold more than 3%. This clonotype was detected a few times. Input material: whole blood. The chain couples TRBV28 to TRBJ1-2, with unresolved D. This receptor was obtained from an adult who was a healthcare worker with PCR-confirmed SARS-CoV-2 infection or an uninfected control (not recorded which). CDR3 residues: CASSPSTGYYTF. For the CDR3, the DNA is TGTGCCAGCAGTCCCTCGACGGGTTACTACACCTTC.